A single T cell receptor beta chain is shown here with its context. The germline CDR1 and CDR2 sequences are LNHDA and SQIVND (reference sequence). V lost 5 bases and J lost 0, with 8 bases in between. CDR3 length: 15 amino acids. The sample comes from a study of response to subunit inactivated influenza vaccine. One entry per CDR3 protein results from TCRdb running MiXCR on the RT-PCR reads. The sample shows 500,000 to 600,000 distinct CDR3 sequences, approximately 7.7% of them seen only once. The receptor comes from a man in his fifties or sixties who received an inactivated influenza vaccine. This chain connects TRBV19 to TRBJ2-6; D is unresolved. This specimen consisted of PBMCs from blood, obtained less than 30 months after vaccination. The CDR3 DNA sequence: TGTGCCAGTAGTTTCAAGCCCTCTGGGGCCAACGTCCTGACTTTC. Its translation: CASSFKPSGANVLTF.